This TCR beta chain emerged from a study of OX40 agonist ivuxolimab in advanced cancers. Study in general: The study treated patients with ivuxolimab, an agonistic anti-OX40 (CD134) antibody. A diagnosis of hepatocellular carcinoma, melanoma, renal cell or head and neck cancer was present in dose-escalation patients. Ivuxolimab was delivered to patients intravenously every 2 weeks at doses spanning 0.01 to 10 mg/kg.

Sequenced by immunoSEQ multiplex PCR; TCRdb stores in-frame clones only, minus some. The repertoire holds some 70,000 clones, with 91% as singletons. Trimming removed 6 bases from V and 3 bases from J; junction bases left unmatched: 14. The CDR3 contains 16 residues. The germline gives CDR1 LNHDA, CDR2 SQIVND (reference sequence). The rearrangement uses TRBV19 and TRBJ2-7; the match to TRBD1 covers 7 bases. The clonotype originates from an adult with an advanced solid tumor such as melanoma, head and neck, liver or kidney cancer. The starting material was CD4+ or CD8+ T cells sorted from blood, obtained in a trial of the OX40 agonist ivuxolimab. CDR3 in amino acids: CASSRLQGTAYYEQYF. CDR3 in DNA: TGTGCCAGTAGCCGATTACAGGGGACAGCTTACTACGAGCAGTACTTC.